This T cell receptor beta chain was identified during a study of blood T cell repertoires in COVID-19 (TCRdb year 2020). Broadly, across the study: Samples covering the acute and convalescent phases of COVID-19 were provided by collaborators in the United States, Italy and Spain. The sample metadata nearly always contained a de-identified subject ID, COVID-19 status, age in years and sex. Where available, HLA class I and class II types were obtained from metadata supplied by the sample provider rather than from assay-based typing. The repertoires were made available in a free public database intended to serve as a resource for research on the immune response to SARS-CoV-2. The samples were drawn from two sources: the first 160 participants of the ongoing ImmuneRACE study, and 950 to 1,500 subjects contributed by 6 global collaborators. Subjects who had been exposed to COVID-19, were actively infected with it, or had recovered from it provided the deeply sampled blood TCRbeta repertoires that made up the dataset. The material from the prospective study consisted of cDNA or gDNA derived from T cells, B-cell-depleted T cells, or PBMCs.

The immunoSEQ Assay, a bias-controlled multiplex PCR, was used to amplify TCRbeta CDR3 regions from genomic DNA. In the original analysis: Nucleated cell counts per sample were estimated from amplification of reference gene primers within the assay. To quantify the absolute abundance of each unique TCRbeta CDR3 rearrangement, sequence reads were collapsed and filtered. For each sample, productive Simpson clonality was calculated as the square root of Simpson's diversity index across productive rearrangements. This is the immuneACCESS table as TCRdb keeps it, with only in-frame sequences that have V and J called. A part of the clones is gone; compared with another copy, unresolved V genes explain less than half, and the rest is unexplained. Clone size and the V and J calls come from that table; the DNA yielded D and trimming. Present in this sample are about 280,000 clones, 89% of which were seen just once. Of the sample, roughly 2.2% falls within the top ten clones.

The CDR1 and CDR2 encoded by the germline V gene (reference sequence) are SGHKS and YYEKEE. Reading from cysteine to phenylalanine, the CDR3 counts 12 amino acids. Left in the record is the CDR3 DNA by itself, 36 bases read in frame from the first base. Unmatched junction bases come to 4, with V trimmed by 0 bases and J by 11 bases. Comment on this clone: Its antigen remains undetermined. Base qualities are not recorded, but no much larger clone differs from it by a single base.

Findings and caveats that apply to the study as a whole: The amount of clinical and demographic metadata varied by source and participant and was provided uncurated.

Collaborating institutions collected whole blood in K2EDTA tubes following their own protocols. Collaborator samples were shipped for TCRbeta analysis as frozen whole blood, isolated PBMCs, or DNA extracted from either sample type. The V and J genes are TRBV5-5 and TRBJ1-2, and TRBD1 matches 7 of the central bases. Sequencing was carried out using peripheral blood. The receptor's source is a man aged 50 to 59 with acute or convalescent COVID-19. The DNA sequence is given as TGTGCCAGCAGCTTGGGACAGGGTAGATACACCTTC. It translates to CASSLGQGRYTF. Supplemented by the reference TRBV5-5 and TRBJ1-2 proteins around the CDR3, the complete variable domain is DAGVTQSPTHLIKTRGQQVTLRCSPISGHKSVSWYQQVLGQGPQFIFQYYEKEERGRGNFPDRFSARQFPNYSSELNVNALLLGDSALYLCASSLGQGRYTFGSGTRLTVV.